This T cell receptor (beta chain) stems from a study of molecular identifiers for immune sequencing clone quantification. At the level of the study: Replicate experiments divided RNA from around 20,000 or 100,000 naive CD8 cells into five parts and sequenced four.

Study-wide findings and caveats: Clones with over 20 RNA copies captured over 98% of effector molecules but under 1% of naive ones. Barcode-sharing identical TCR molecules could underestimate highly expanded clone sizes.

In this sample, this clonotype turned up a few times. Its target is unknown. Germline CDR1 and CDR2: SGDLS and YYNGEE. Trimming took off 4 bases at V and 5 bases at J, with 16 bases between the two ends. The CDR3 has 15 amino acids. A single record per CDR3 protein comes from TCRdb applying MiXCR to the PCR reads. The repertoire holds about 320,000 distinct CDR3 sequences, with roughly a quarter as singletons. The chain carries TRBV9 and TRBJ2-1; tentatively, D is TRBD2 (6 bases). The sequenced material came from naive CD8+ T cells from blood, with Jurkat cell RNA spiked in. Specified subset: FACS-sorted CD8+CD4-CCR7+CD45RA+ naive T cells. The TCR originated in a human donor in good health. Some libraries in this study had Jurkat cell RNA spiked in. The CDR3 DNA follows: TGTGCCAGCAGCACCGGGCCCTCTAGCGACAATGAGCAGTTCTTC. Translation gives CASSTGPSSDNEQFF.